Shown below are 8 T cell receptor beta chains from a single sample sequenced in a study of CD8+ T cells in alopecia areata. Reverse transcription of extracted RNA yielded cDNA, which provided the sequencing template. The assay was immunoSEQ multiplex PCR, and TCRdb's table has in-frame clones only and misses some. The specimen has 200,000 to 300,000 clones, none found just once. After pooling, cutaneous lymph node cells were sorted with CD4, CD8alpha, NKG2D, NKG2ACE and other markers. Sequenced input: CD4+ T cells sorted from a lymph node. These receptors were collected from a C3H/HeJ mouse with alopecia areata. MHC haplotype of the strain: H2-k.

This clone showed up just a few times. The gene names here belong to mouse. The read is 4 residues too short to cover the CDR3 end, so that end is filled in from the germline J gene. J is TRBJ2-3 and V is TRBV13-1; D not resolved. V shed 0 bases and J shed 0 bases, with 11 bases lying between them. The germline V gene has CDR1 NSHNY and CDR2 SYGAGN. The CDR3 loop spans 16 amino acids. CDR3 amino acids: CASSDGTTASAETLYF. The DNA read from the CDR3 is TGTGCCAGCAGTGATGGAACAACAGCAAGTGCAGAA.

This clone showed up just a few times. Genes here carry mouse names. CDR3 DNA, as far as it was read: TGTGCCAGCAGACCACAGGGTGACACCGGG. Its protein is CASRPQGDTG. The CDR3 as a whole reads CASRPQGDTGQLYF. V is TRBV13-3 and J is TRBJ2-2, with D tentatively TRBD1 (6 bases). From the germline J gene comes the end of the CDR3, since the read stops 4 residues before it. This CDR3 is 14 amino acids long. V lost 5 bases and J 3 bases, leaving 11 bases between the germline ends. Germline-derived CDR1 and CDR2 are NNHDY and SYVADS.

Notes on this clone: Germline and genes here are mouse. Coverage ceases 4 residues before the CDR3 finishes, and the germline J gene fills in the end. This chain joins TRBV5 and TRBJ2-2; tentatively, D is TRBD1 (6 bases). This CDR3 is 15 amino acids long. Germline V lookup: CDR1 LGHNA, CDR2 YNLKQL (reference sequence). Trimming left V 3 bases short and J 0 bases short, with 8 bases between. The CDR3 sequence is CASSQGHANTGQLYF. CDR3 bases read: TGTGCCAGCAGCCAGGGACACGCAAACACCGGG.

This clone was found a few times. Gene names follow the mouse nomenclature. The read falls 4 residues short of the CDR3 end, and the missing part is taken from the germline J gene. This chain connects TRBV17 to TRBJ1-1; tentative D call: TRBD1 (6 bases). The V gene lost 6 bases and the J gene lost 0 bases, with 8 bases spanning the gap. In germline, CDR1 is MNHDT, CDR2 YYDKIL. CDR3 size: 13 residues. The CDR3 here is CASRGTTNTEVFF. The part of the CDR3 DNA that was read is TGTGCTAGCAGAGGGACAACAAACACA.

Notes on this clone: Mouse germline and gene names are used. The read ends 4 residues early relative to the CDR3; the germline J gene fills the gap. This same CDR3 is encoded by further DNA sequences in the sample. The V call is TRBV5, the J call TRBJ2-1, with 8 bases identical to TRBD2. The CDR3 is made up of 15 amino acids. Germline lookup yields CDR1 LGHNA and CDR2 YNLKQL (reference sequence). With V trimmed by 0 bases and J by 6 bases, 4 bases remained unmatched. The CDR3 sequence: CASSQDLGGSAEQFF. CDR3 bases read: TGTGCCAGCAGCCAAGATCTGGGGGGAAGTGCT.

About this clone: Mouse germline and gene names are used. The CDR3 goes on 4 residues after the read ends, and that part is filled in from the germline J gene. The chain recombines TRBV5 with TRBJ2-7; TRBD2 agrees at 8 bases. The CDR3 contains 15 residues. V gave up 4 bases and J gave up 3 bases; unmatched junction bases: 8. In germline, CDR1 is LGHNA, CDR2 YNLKQL (reference sequence). The CDR3 bases that were read are TGTGCCAGCAGCCCTCTGGGGGGCCTCAACTAT. Its protein is CASSPLGGLNY. The CDR3, in full, reads CASSPLGGLNYEQYF.

As for this clone: Since a much larger clone is just one base distant, this may be a read error. These gene names are mouse names. Read data end 4 residues before the CDR3 end; the end is taken from the germline J gene. Other DNA sequences in the sample encode the same CDR3. This chain connects TRBV13-1 to TRBJ2-7, with TRBD1 as a possible D gene (6 bases). Germline values: CDR1 NSHNY, CDR2 SYGAGN. The CDR3 is made up of 14 amino acids. The ends were cut back, 3 bases at V and 0 bases at J, with 10 bases in the middle. The CDR3 protein is CASSVGQSSYEQYF. The sequenced part of the CDR3 DNA is TGTGCCAGCAGTGTGGGACAAAGCTCCTAT.

Note on this clone: Gene and germline names: mouse. The read is 4 residues too short to cover the CDR3 end, so that end is filled in from the germline J gene. The J gene is TRBJ2-3, the V gene TRBV5; weak D call: TRBD2 (6 bases). Trimming cost V 1 base and J 0 bases, with 11 bases left between them. CDR3 length: 16 amino acids. Germline assignment: CDR1 LGHNA and CDR2 YNLKQL (reference sequence). The covered CDR3 bases are TGTGCCAGCAGCCAAGCTGGGGTCACTAGTGCAGAA. Amino acid sequence: CASSQAGVTSAE. The CDR3 reads in full as CASSQAGVTSAETLYF.